This T cell receptor (beta chain) emerged from a study of control samples from healthy donors and cancer patients. This CDR3 contains 13 residues. Trimming pared 2 bases from V and 5 bases from J, leaving 9 bases between. From germline, CDR1 is SGHDN and CDR2 FVKESK. TCRdb keeps only in-frame clones here, not all; method: immunoSEQ multiplex PCR. The sample features 150,000 to 200,000 clones, with roughly 2% in its top ten. Input material: blood. The origin of this receptor is a woman aged 25 to 39 in good health. The chain recombines TRBV14 with TRBJ2-5; tentatively, D is TRBD1 (6 bases). CDR3 bases: TGTGCCAGCAGCCAAAACAGGGCTGAGACCCAGTACTTC. Translating it yields CASSQNRAETQYF.